This T cell receptor beta chain stems from a study of T-cell reconstitution after alpha-beta-depleted transplantation in children. TCRbeta library construction was performed incorporating unique molecular identifiers. TCRdb passed the PCR reads through MiXCR, listing each CDR3 protein once. The sample lists about 610,000 distinct CDR3 sequences; over 9.5% were seen once. Trimming shortened V by 0 bases and J by 0 bases, and 6 bases separated the two germline ends. CDR3 length: 14 amino acids. CDR1 is SGHTA and CDR2 is FQGNSA in the germline V gene. At least ten counts were recorded for this clonotype.

This receptor was obtained from a human donor who donated a stem cell graft to a child with acute myeloid leukemia. The starting material was PBMCs from the stem cell graft donor, obtained from the stem cell graft. This chain links TRBV7-2 with TRBJ2-7; D is unclear. The CDR3 DNA is TGTGCCAGCAGCTTAGCGAAGAACTCCTACGAGCAGTACTTC. This gives the protein CASSLAKNSYEQYF.